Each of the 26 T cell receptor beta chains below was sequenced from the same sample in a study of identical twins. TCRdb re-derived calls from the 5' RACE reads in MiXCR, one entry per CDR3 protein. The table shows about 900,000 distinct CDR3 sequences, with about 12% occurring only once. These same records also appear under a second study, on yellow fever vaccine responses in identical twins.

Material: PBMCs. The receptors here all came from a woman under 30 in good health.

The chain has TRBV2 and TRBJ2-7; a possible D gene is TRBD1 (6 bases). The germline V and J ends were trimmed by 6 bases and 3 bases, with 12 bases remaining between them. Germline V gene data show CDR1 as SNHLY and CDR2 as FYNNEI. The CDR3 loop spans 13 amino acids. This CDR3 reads CASRSGADYEQYF. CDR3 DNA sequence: TGTGCCAGCAGATCAGGGGCCGACTACGAGCAGTACTTC.

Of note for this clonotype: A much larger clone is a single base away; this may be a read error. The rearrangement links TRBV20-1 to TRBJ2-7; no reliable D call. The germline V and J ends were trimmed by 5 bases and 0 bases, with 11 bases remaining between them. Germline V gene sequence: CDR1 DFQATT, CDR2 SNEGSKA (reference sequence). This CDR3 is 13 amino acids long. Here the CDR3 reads CSAGGRTSYEQYF. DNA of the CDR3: TGCAGTGCTGGTGGACGGACCTCCTACGAGCAGTACTTC.

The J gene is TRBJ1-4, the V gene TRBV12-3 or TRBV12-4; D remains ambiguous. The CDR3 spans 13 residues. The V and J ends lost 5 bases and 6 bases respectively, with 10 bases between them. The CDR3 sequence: CASSIRTDEKLFF. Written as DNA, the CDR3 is TGTGCCAGCAGTATACGGACGGATGAAAAACTGTTTTTT.

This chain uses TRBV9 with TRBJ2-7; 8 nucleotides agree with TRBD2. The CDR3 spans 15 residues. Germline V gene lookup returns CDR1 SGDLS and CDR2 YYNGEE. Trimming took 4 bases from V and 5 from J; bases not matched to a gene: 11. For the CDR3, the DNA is TGTGCCAGCAGCCGAGCGGGAGAGCACTTAAACGAGCAGTACTTC. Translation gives CASSRAGEHLNEQYF.

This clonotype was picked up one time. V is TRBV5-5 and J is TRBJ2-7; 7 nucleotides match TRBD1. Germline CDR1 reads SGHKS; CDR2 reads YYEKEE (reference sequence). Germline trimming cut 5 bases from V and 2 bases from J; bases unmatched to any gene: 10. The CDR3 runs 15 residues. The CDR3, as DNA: TGTGCCAGCAGACTTGGGAAGACAGGGACCTACGAGCAGTACGTC. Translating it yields CASRLGKTGTYEQYV.

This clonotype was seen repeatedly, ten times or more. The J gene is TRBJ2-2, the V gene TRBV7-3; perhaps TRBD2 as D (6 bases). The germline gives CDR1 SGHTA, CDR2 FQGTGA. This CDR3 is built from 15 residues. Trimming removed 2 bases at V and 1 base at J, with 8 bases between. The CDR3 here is CASSLRRGNTGELFF. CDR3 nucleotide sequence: TGTGCCAGCAGCTTACGGCGGGGGAACACCGGGGAGCTGTTTTTT.

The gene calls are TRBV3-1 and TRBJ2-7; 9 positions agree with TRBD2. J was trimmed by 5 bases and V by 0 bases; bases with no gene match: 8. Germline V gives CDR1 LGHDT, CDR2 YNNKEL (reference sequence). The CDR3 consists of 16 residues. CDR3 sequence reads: CASSQDLAGGPDEQYF. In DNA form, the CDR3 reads TGTGCCAGCAGCCAAGATTTGGCGGGAGGGCCTGACGAGCAGTACTTC.

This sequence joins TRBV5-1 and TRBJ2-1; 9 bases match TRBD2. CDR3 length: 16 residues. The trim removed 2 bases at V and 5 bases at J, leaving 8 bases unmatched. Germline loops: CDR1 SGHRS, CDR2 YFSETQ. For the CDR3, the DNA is TGCGCCAGCAGCTTCCGCGCGGGGGGGCTGGACAATGAGCAGTTCTTC. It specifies CASSFRAGGLDNEQFF.

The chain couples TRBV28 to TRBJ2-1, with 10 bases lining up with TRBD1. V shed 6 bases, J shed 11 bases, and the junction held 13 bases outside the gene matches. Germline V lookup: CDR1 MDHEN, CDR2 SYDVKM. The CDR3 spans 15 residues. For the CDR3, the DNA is TGTGCCAGCAGGCCCCCGGGACAGGGGACGAATAAGCAGTTCTTC. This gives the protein CASRPPGQGTNKQFF.

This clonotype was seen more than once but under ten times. The CDR3 DNA reads TGTGCCAGCAGCCAAGGGGCAGGGGGCTACACCGGGGAGCTGTTTTTT. Translation gives CASSQGAGGYTGELFF. This rearrangement joins TRBV3-1 to TRBJ2-2; 8 positions agree with TRBD1. The CDR3 extends over 16 amino acids. The V gene end was trimmed by 1 base and the J gene end by 3 bases; junction bases not matched to a gene: 4. Per the germline V gene, CDR1 is LGHDT and CDR2 is YNNKEL (reference sequence).

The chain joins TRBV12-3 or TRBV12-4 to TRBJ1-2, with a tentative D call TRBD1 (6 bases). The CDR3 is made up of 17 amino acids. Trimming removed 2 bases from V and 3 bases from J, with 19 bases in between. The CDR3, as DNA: TGTGCCAGCAGTTTAAACAGGGCCCCCCGGGGGGACTATGGCTACACCTTC. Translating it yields CASSLNRAPRGDYGYTF.

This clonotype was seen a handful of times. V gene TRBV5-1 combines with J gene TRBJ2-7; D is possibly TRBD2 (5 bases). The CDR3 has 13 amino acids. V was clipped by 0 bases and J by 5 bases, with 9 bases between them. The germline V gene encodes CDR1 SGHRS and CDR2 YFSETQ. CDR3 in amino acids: CASSLVEGHEQYF. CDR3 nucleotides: TGCGCCAGCAGCTTGGTAGAGGGCCACGAGCAGTACTTC.

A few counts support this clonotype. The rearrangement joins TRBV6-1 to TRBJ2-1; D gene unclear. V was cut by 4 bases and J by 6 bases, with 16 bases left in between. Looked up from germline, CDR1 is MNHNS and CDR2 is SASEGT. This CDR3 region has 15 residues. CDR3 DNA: TGTGCCAGCAGTGGGGTCCTCTGGTTCCCCAATGAGCAGTTCTTC. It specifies CASSGVLWFPNEQFF.

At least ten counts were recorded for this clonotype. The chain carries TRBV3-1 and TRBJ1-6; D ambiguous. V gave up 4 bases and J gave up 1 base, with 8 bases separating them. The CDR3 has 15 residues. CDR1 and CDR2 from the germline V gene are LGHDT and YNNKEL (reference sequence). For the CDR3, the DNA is TGTGCCAGCAGCCGCGGACGGTCCTATAATTCACCCCTCCACTTT. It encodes CASSRGRSYNSPLHF.

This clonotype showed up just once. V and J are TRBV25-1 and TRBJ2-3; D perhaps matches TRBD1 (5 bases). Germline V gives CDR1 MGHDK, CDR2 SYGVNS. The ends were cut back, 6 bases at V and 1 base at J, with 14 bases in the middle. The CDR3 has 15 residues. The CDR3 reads CASSTRVSRTDTQYF. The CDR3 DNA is TGTGCCAGCAGCACCAGGGTGTCTCGCACAGATACGCAGTATTTT.

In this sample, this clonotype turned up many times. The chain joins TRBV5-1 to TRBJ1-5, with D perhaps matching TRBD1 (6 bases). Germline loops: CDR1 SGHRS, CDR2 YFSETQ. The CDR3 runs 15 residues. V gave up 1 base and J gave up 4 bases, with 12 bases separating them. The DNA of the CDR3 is TGCGCCAGCAGCTTGACAGGGATGGTAAATCAGCCCCAGCATTTT. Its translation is CASSLTGMVNQPQHF.

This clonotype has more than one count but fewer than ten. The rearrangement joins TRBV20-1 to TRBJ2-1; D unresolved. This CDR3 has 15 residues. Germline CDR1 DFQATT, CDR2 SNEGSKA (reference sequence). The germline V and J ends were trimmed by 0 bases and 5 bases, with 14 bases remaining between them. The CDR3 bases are TGCAGTGCTAGAGATCAGAACGGACGAAACAATGAGCAGTTCTTC. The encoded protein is CSARDQNGRNNEQFF.

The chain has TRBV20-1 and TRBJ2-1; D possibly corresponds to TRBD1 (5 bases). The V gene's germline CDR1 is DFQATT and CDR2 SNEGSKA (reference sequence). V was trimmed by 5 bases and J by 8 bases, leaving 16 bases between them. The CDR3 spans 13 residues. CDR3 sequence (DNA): TGCAGTGCTCTCCGGACATTCCGAGATGAGCAGTTCTTC. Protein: CSALRTFRDEQFF.

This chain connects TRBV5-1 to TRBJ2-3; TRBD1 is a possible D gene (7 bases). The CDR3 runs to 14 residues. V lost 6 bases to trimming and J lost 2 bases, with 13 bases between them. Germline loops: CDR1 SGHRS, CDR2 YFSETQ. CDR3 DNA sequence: TGCGCCAGCAAAGGGGGCGGGATCACAGATACGCAGTATTTT. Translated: CASKGGGITDTQYF.

CDR3 amino acids: CASSPAGGFDKNIQYF. For the CDR3, the DNA is TGTGCCAGCAGCCCAGCGGGAGGGTTTGACAAAAACATTCAGTACTTC. The genes are TRBV13 and TRBJ2-4, with 10 bases identical to TRBD2. Germline V gene lookup returns CDR1 PRHDT and CDR2 FYEKMQ (reference sequence). CDR3 length: 16 amino acids. Trimming at V came to 5 bases and at J to 3 bases, leaving 7 bases not matched to a gene.

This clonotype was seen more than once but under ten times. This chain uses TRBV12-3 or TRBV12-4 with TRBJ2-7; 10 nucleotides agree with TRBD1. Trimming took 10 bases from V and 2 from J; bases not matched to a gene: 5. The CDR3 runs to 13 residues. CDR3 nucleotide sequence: TGTGCCATCGGGACAGGGGTGACCTACGAGCAGTACTTC. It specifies CAIGTGVTYEQYF.

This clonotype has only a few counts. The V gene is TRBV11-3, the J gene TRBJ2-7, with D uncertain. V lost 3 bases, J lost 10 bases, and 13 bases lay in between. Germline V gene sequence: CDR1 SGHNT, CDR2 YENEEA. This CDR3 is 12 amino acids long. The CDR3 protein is CASSFSGGLQYF. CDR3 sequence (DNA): TGTGCCAGCAGCTTTTCCGGTGGTCTCCAGTACTTC.

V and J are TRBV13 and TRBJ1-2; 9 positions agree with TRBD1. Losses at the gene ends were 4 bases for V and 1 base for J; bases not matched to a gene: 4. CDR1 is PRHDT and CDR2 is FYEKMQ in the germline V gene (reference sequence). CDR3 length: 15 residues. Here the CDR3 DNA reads TGTGCCAGCAGCTCATGGGACAGGGATAACTATGGCTACACCTTC. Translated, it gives CASSSWDRDNYGYTF.

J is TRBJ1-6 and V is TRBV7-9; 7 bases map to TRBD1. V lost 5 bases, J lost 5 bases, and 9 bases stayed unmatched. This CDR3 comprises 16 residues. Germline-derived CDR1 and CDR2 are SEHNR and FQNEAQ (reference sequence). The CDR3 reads CASSTGSGTDNSPLHF. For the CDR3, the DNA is TGTGCCAGCAGCACAGGGTCCGGGACAGATAATTCACCCCTCCACTTT.

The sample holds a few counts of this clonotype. CDR3 region: CARPGTSGNEQFF. The DNA for the CDR3 is TGTGCCAGACCCGGGACTAGCGGCAATGAGCAGTTCTTC. The chain joins TRBV12-3 or TRBV12-4 to TRBJ2-1; 11 bases match TRBD2. The CDR3 loop spans 13 amino acids. Germline trimming cut 9 bases from V and 6 bases from J; bases unmatched to any gene: 4.

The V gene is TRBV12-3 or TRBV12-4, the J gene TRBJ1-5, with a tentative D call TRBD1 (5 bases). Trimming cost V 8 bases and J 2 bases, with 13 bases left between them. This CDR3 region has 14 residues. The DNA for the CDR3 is TGTGCCAGCTCTCCGGGGACTCGCAATCAGCCCCAGCATTTT. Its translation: CASSPGTRNQPQHF.